This TCR beta chain derives from a study of STAT5B mutations in CD4+ large granular lymphocyte leukemia (dated by TCRdb to between 2020 and 2023). Broadly, across the study: Among the healthy controls, the CDR3 'QG' motif was associated with a particular HLA allele. The study compared the TCRbeta repertoires of patients with CD4+ T-cell large granular lymphocyte leukemia against the TCRbeta repertoires of healthy blood donors. The purity of purified fractions was confirmed by flow cytometry on FACSCanto II or FACSVerse to exceed 95% among lymphocytes. The investigation overall reported the following: Main leukemic clonotypes were private to each patient, although approximately 25% appeared at low frequency in other patients' non-leukemic repertoires. Enrichment of TRBV06-family usage was observed among the top patient clones (8/27) relative to healthy controls (2/35). CD4-sorted patient repertoires appeared more clonal than healthy CD4+ repertoires, and this difference persisted after removing the putative leukemic clones. The data were not HLA-matched, and the relatively small sample size could explain the higher clonality seen in CD4+ compared with CD8+ T-LGLL.

Reading the germline V gene gives CDR1 MGHRA and CDR2 YSYEKL. From the cysteine up to the phenylalanine, the CDR3 has a length of 13 residues. The entry retains the CDR3 DNA only, 39 bases that are in frame from base 1. V sheds 1 base and J sheds 5 bases, leaving 8 bases between their ends. The immunoSEQ assay at survey resolution was applied to genomic DNA for sequencing of TCRbeta rearrangements. Per the original workflow: In the TCR sequencing data, the lowest productive clonotype frequency that could be detected was 2.59 x 10-5. Only productive TCRbeta rearrangements, defined as complete and in-frame sequences, were included in the analyses. Clonality for each sample was calculated as Simpson clonality in the immunoSEQ Analyzer version 3.0. Clones were binned by frequency as very rare, small, medium, large (1-20%) or hyperexpanded (>20%). OLGA 1.2.3 estimated generation probabilities, VDJtools produced V-gene circos plots, VDJdb was queried for specificities, and GLIPH identified CDR3 motifs. The table was pulled from immuneACCESS by TCRdb, which kept in-frame rearrangements only. Such tables lose some clones; where checked, under half of the loss comes from unresolved V genes, and the rest has no known cause. V, J and clone size derive from that table, while D and trimming were established from the DNA sequence. In this sample the table shows 22,000 or so clones, under 80% of which occur a single time. Of the sample, 0.42% is held by the ten largest clones.

Buffy coats from 35 to 45 blood donors, supplied by the Finnish Red Cross blood service, were used as healthy controls. All TCR-sequenced material derived from peripheral blood: patient blood samples and healthy donor buffy coats. Peripheral blood mononuclear cells were isolated by Ficoll-Hypaque gradient centrifugation. For the healthy controls, CD4+ cells were obtained from buffy coats by magnetic purification. The Gentra Puregene Cell and Tissue kit was used to extract genomic DNA, and a Qubit 2.0 fluorometer was used to measure the amount of genomic DNA. Concerning this clone itself: Its antigen is not yet known. Base qualities were left out, and no much larger clone turns up one base away.

Rearrangement joined TRBV4-1 to TRBJ1-2, with the D segment identity uncertain. Specimen: CD4+ T cells from blood buffy coats. This clonotype originated in a human donor in good health. This receptor has the CDR3 CASSQAREYGYTF. The nucleotides are TGCGCCAGCAGCCAAGCGAGGGAGTATGGCTACACCTTC.